This is a list of T cell receptor beta chains from one sample in a study of T-cell memory formation after mild COVID-19. MiXCR, applied by TCRdb to the 5' RACE reads, yields one record per CDR3 protein. The table shows 300,000 to 400,000 distinct CDR3 sequences, with about an eighth occurring only once. The sample consisted of PBMCs or a T cell subset sorted from them (not recorded which). All receptors come from a young man who had mild COVID-19 (a few samples of this study predate the infection). Cell type and time point are not known. Each CDR3 is given with its conserved first and last residue. The D gene is left open where the match is weak. Clone size, where shown, is once, few, many, or a class for clones that have expanded.

J: TRBJ2-2
size: -
V: TRBV7-9
D: -
DNA: TGTGCCAGCAGCTCACCCTTTGGGACGACCGGGGAGCTGTTTTTT
CDR3: CASSSPFGTTGELFF

J: TRBJ1-5
size: many
V: TRBV6-5
D: TRBD1
DNA: TGTGCCAGCAGTCGATCATACTCCGGGACAGGGGTTCAGCCCCAGCATTTT
CDR3: CASSRSYSGTGVQPQHF

J: TRBJ2-2
size: -
V: TRBV7-8
D: -
DNA: TGTGCCAGCAGCTGGGGACGGGGGCGAGCCGGGGAGCTGTTTTTT
CDR3: CASSWGRGRAGELFF

J: TRBJ2-1
size: -
V: TRBV10-3
D: -
DNA: TGTGCCATCAGTGGACGGAATCAAGACAATGAGCAGTTCTTC
CDR3: CAISGRNQDNEQFF

J: TRBJ1-5
size: many
V: TRBV7-2
D: TRBD1
DNA: TGTGCCAGCAGCTTAGCTGGGGGGGCTGCCAGGGGGAATCAGCCCCAGCATTTT
CDR3: CASSLAGGAARGNQPQHF

J: TRBJ2-3
size: -
V: TRBV6-5
D: TRBD2
DNA: TGTGCCAGCAGCAGGGCGGGGGGGACTAGTCCATTCACAGATACGCAGTATTTT
CDR3: CASSRAGGTSPFTDTQYF

J: TRBJ1-3
size: few
V: TRBV5-1
D: -
DNA: TGCGCCAGCAGCTTGGAAGGTGGAAGAAACACCATATATTTT
CDR3: CASSLEGGRNTIYF

J: TRBJ2-3
size: few
V: TRBV3-1
D: TRBD1
DNA: TGTGCCAGCAGTTATGACAGGGGTACGCAGTATTTT
CDR3: CASSYDRGTQYF

J: TRBJ1-1
size: -
V: TRBV9
D: TRBD1
DNA: TGTGCCAGCAGCGTGGGACAGGACACTGAAGCTTTCTTT
CDR3: CASSVGQDTEAFF

J: TRBJ2-5
size: few
V: TRBV4-1
D: -
DNA: TGCGCCAGCAGCCCGCCGTTACTCGAGACCCAGTACTTC
CDR3: CASSPPLLETQYF

J: TRBJ2-1
size: few
V: TRBV12-3/TRBV12-4
D: -
DNA: TGTGCCAGCAGTTTAATAGTTGAGGACGTTCGCAATGAGCAGTTCTTC
CDR3: CASSLIVEDVRNEQFF

J: TRBJ2-1
size: -
V: TRBV7-2
D: TRBD2
DNA: TGTGCCAGCAGCTTACGACTAGCGGGGAGGTCGGGGGACAATGAGCAGTTCTTC
CDR3: CASSLRLAGRSGDNEQFF

J: TRBJ1-4
size: -
V: TRBV7-9
D: -
DNA: TGTGCCAGCCGTCGACACCTTCGAAATGAAAAACTGTTTTTT
CDR3: CASRRHLRNEKLFF

J: TRBJ1-1
size: -
V: TRBV5-1
D: -
DNA: TGCGCCAGCAGCTTGGACGGAGGGTGGGAAGCTTTCTTT
CDR3: CASSLDGGWEAFF

J: TRBJ2-2
size: many
V: TRBV11-2
D: TRBD1
DNA: TGTGCCAGCAGCCCAGGGGGCTGGACAAAGAACACCGGGGAGCTGTTTTTT
CDR3: CASSPGGWTKNTGELFF

J: TRBJ2-3
size: many
V: TRBV5-1
D: TRBD2
DNA: TGCGCCAGCAGCTTGGCTACTAGCGGGGGAACAGATACGCAGTATTTT
CDR3: CASSLATSGGTDTQYF

J: TRBJ2-7
size: few
V: TRBV12-5
D: TRBD2
DNA: TGTGCTAGTGGTTTGCGTCGCGCGGGGGGACCCTACGAGCAGTACTTC
CDR3: CASGLRRAGGPYEQYF

J: TRBJ1-1
size: -
V: TRBV6-5
D: -
DNA: TGTGCCAGCAACCCAGAGCGGGGGAGGATCATTGAAGCTTTCTTT
CDR3: CASNPERGRIIEAFF

J: TRBJ2-5
size: many
V: TRBV4-3
D: TRBD2
DNA: TGCGCCAGCAGCAAAAGGGTTCAGGGGACTAGCGTATCGAAGGAGACCCAGTACTTC
CDR3: CASSKRVQGTSVSKETQYF

J: TRBJ1-2
size: few
V: TRBV7-8
D: TRBD1
DNA: TGTGCCAGCAGCTTAGAAGGGACAGCGCTTTATGGCTACACCTTC
CDR3: CASSLEGTALYGYTF

J: TRBJ2-3
size: -
V: TRBV5-8
D: TRBD2
DNA: TGTGCCAGCAGCACGGCCGGGACTAGCGGTAGCACAGATACGCAGTATTTT
CDR3: CASSTAGTSGSTDTQYF

J: TRBJ2-7
size: many
V: TRBV5-1
D: -
DNA: TGCGCCAGCAGCTTTCAGGGGCCGGTCGAGCAGTACTTC
CDR3: CASSFQGPVEQYF

J: TRBJ1-1
size: few
V: TRBV7-2
D: -
DNA: TGTGCCAGCAGCTTTTTCCTGAACACTGAAGCTTTCTTT
CDR3: CASSFFLNTEAFF

J: TRBJ1-1
size: -
V: TRBV30
D: -
DNA: TGTGCCTGGACCTTACTGACGGTCGAAGCTTTCTTT
CDR3: CAWTLLTVEAFF

J: TRBJ2-5
size: few
V: TRBV3-1
D: -
DNA: TGTGCCAGCAGCCAAAACGGGGGCCCTGCGGGGGAGACCCAGTACTTC
CDR3: CASSQNGGPAGETQYF

J: TRBJ2-1
size: many
V: TRBV6-1
D: TRBD2
DNA: TGTGCCAGTACTAGCGGGTGGAACAATGAGCAGTTCTTC
CDR3: CASTSGWNNEQFF

J: TRBJ2-2
size: -
V: TRBV20-1
D: TRBD1
DNA: TGCAGTGCTAGAGGAAGACAGGGTGGGACCGTGGAGCTGTTTTTT
CDR3: CSARGRQGGTVELFF

J: TRBJ2-3
size: many
V: TRBV5-6
D: -
DNA: TGTGCCAGCAGCTTGCAGGGGTTGGAAGATACGCAGTATTTT
CDR3: CASSLQGLEDTQYF

J: TRBJ2-5
size: -
V: TRBV6-6
D: -
DNA: TGTGCCAGCAGTCCCTGGGGGTGGGAGACCCAGTACTTC
CDR3: CASSPWGWETQYF

J: TRBJ2-5
size: few
V: TRBV7-3
D: -
DNA: TGTGCCAGCAGCTTAACTCAGGAAGAGACCCAGTACTTC
CDR3: CASSLTQEETQYF

J: TRBJ2-5
size: few
V: TRBV20-1
D: -
DNA: TGCAGTGCTAGATCTGGAGAGACCCAGTACTTC
CDR3: CSARSGETQYF

J: TRBJ1-4
size: -
V: TRBV5-1
D: -
DNA: TGCGCCAGCAGCTTCCAAGGGGAAAAACTGTTTTTT
CDR3: CASSFQGEKLFF

J: TRBJ1-1
size: few
V: TRBV6-5
D: -
DNA: TGTGCCAGCAGTTATAGCGGCTACACTGAAGCTTTCTTT
CDR3: CASSYSGYTEAFF

J: TRBJ2-1
size: -
V: TRBV7-2
D: -
DNA: TGTGCCAGCAGCGCCTCCTTGGCCGCAAGGGGGCAGTTCTTC
CDR3: CASSASLAARGQFF

J: TRBJ1-1
size: -
V: TRBV5-1
D: -
DNA: TGCGCCAGCAGCTTGGCAATGCTATCGAACACTGAAGCTTTCTTT
CDR3: CASSLAMLSNTEAFF

J: TRBJ2-2
size: -
V: TRBV6-6
D: -
DNA: TGTGCCAGCAGTCAGACAGCGTTTACCGGGGAGCTGTTTTTT
CDR3: CASSQTAFTGELFF

J: TRBJ2-1
size: many
V: TRBV7-2
D: -
DNA: TGTGCCAGCAGCTTAGTCCCCGGGGGTCCCTACAATGAGCAGTTCTTC
CDR3: CASSLVPGGPYNEQFF

J: TRBJ2-3
size: few
V: TRBV20-1
D: -
DNA: TGCAGTGCCACGACCGACGGGATGGATACGCAGTATTTT
CDR3: CSATTDGMDTQYF

J: TRBJ2-3
size: -
V: TRBV5-1
D: -
DNA: TGCGCCAGCAGCCTGGGGGAAGGACTCCGCACAGATACGCAGTATTTT
CDR3: CASSLGEGLRTDTQYF

J: TRBJ2-4
size: -
V: TRBV4-3
D: TRBD1
DNA: TGCGCCAGCAGCCAGCCCGGACAGGGGGGCATTCAGTACTTC
CDR3: CASSQPGQGGIQYF

J: TRBJ2-2
size: few
V: TRBV12-3/TRBV12-4
D: -
DNA: TGTGCCAGCAGTTTAGGTTTCCCGAACACCGGGGAGCTGTTTTTT
CDR3: CASSLGFPNTGELFF

J: TRBJ2-7
size: -
V: TRBV7-9
D: TRBD1
DNA: TGTGCCAGCAGCCAAAGGGACAGGGGGTACGAGCAGTACTTC
CDR3: CASSQRDRGYEQYF

J: TRBJ1-5
size: -
V: TRBV7-3
D: TRBD1
DNA: TGTGCCAGCAGCTTAGCGGACAGGGAGGAAGTCCAGCCCCAGCATTTT
CDR3: CASSLADREEVQPQHF

J: TRBJ2-3
size: -
V: TRBV5-1
D: TRBD2
DNA: TGCGCCAGCAGCTCCGGGACTAGAGGGGGAGATACGCAGTATTTT
CDR3: CASSSGTRGGDTQYF

J: TRBJ2-5
size: -
V: TRBV6-2/TRBV6-3
D: TRBD2
DNA: TGTGCCAGCAGTACTTGGCGGGGGGAGACCCAGTACTTC
CDR3: CASSTWRGETQYF

J: TRBJ2-7
size: -
V: TRBV20-1
D: -
DNA: TGCAGTGCTCGGGACCAACAAAGGAACTCCTACGAGCAGTACTTC
CDR3: CSARDQQRNSYEQYF

J: TRBJ2-2
size: -
V: TRBV5-5
D: -
DNA: TGTGCCAGCAGTCTCCCAGCGAGCGGGGAGCTGTTTTTT
CDR3: CASSLPASGELFF

J: TRBJ1-1
size: -
V: TRBV2
D: TRBD1
DNA: TGTGCCAGCAGGGGGATAGGGGGCGGTGATTACACTGAAGCTTTCTTT
CDR3: CASRGIGGGDYTEAFF

J: TRBJ1-5
size: -
V: TRBV15
D: -
DNA: TGTGCCACTGGTGGGGGAGGGGTCAATCAGCCCCAGCATTTT
CDR3: CATGGGGVNQPQHF

J: TRBJ2-7
size: -
V: TRBV6-2/TRBV6-3
D: -
DNA: TGTGCCAGCAGTCCCACGTTCTACGAGCAGTACTTC
CDR3: CASSPTFYEQYF

J: TRBJ2-2
size: -
V: TRBV11-3
D: -
DNA: TGTGCCAGCAGCTCGACCATCACCGGGGAGCTGTTTTTT
CDR3: CASSSTITGELFF

J: TRBJ1-2
size: -
V: TRBV10-3
D: TRBD1
DNA: TGTGCCATCAGTGAGGGGACAGGTCTTAACTATGGCTACACCTTC
CDR3: CAISEGTGLNYGYTF

J: TRBJ2-3
size: many
V: TRBV7-3
D: TRBD1
DNA: TGTGCCAGCACCGAGGGGGCAGGTACGCAGTATTTT
CDR3: CASTEGAGTQYF

J: TRBJ2-6
size: few
V: TRBV24-1
D: -
DNA: TGTGCCACCAGTGCGGGGTCTGGGGCCAACGTCCTGACTTTC
CDR3: CATSAGSGANVLTF

J: TRBJ1-1
size: -
V: TRBV2
D: -
DNA: TGTGCCAGCAGTGGGGAGAGGGGCACTGAAGCTTTCTTT
CDR3: CASSGERGTEAFF

J: TRBJ2-3
size: -
V: TRBV7-2
D: TRBD1
DNA: TGTGCCACAGGGGGAAATTCAGATACGCAGTATTTT
CDR3: CATGGNSDTQYF

J: TRBJ2-1
size: few
V: TRBV7-3
D: -
DNA: TGTGCCAGCTCTGTTTTGGAGCAGTTCTTC
CDR3: CASSVLEQFF

J: TRBJ2-5
size: -
V: TRBV7-3
D: -
DNA: TGTGCCAGCAGTTTGCACCTCCAAGAGACCCAGTACTTC
CDR3: CASSLHLQETQYF

J: TRBJ2-1
size: few
V: TRBV20-1
D: TRBD1
DNA: TGCAGTGCTCAGACAGGGGGCCGGCGGGGGTTGCATGAGCAGTTCTTC
CDR3: CSAQTGGRRGLHEQFF